These 16 T cell receptor beta chains share one sample of origin, sequenced in a study of T cells after somatic rescue of genetic block. The data were produced by immunoSEQ multiplex PCR, yet TCRdb's version contains in-frame clones alone and is incomplete. In the table there are around 57,000 clones, around 96% of which are singletons. Sequencing was performed on peripheral blood mononuclear cells (PBMCs). The receptors stem from a child in the first two years of life.

The chain employs TRBV5-6 and TRBJ1-6, with D possibly TRBD1 on 5 matching bases. Germline V gene data show CDR1 as SGHDT and CDR2 as YYEEEE. With 6 bases removed from V and 1 base from J, the gap between germline ends came to 11 bases. The CDR3 consists of 15 residues. CDR3 DNA: TGTGCCAGCAAATTTCGGGGGTCCTATAATTCACCCCTCCACTTT. The encoded protein is CASKFRGSYNSPLHF.

The rearrangement uses TRBV10-2 and TRBJ2-7; possible D gene TRBD1, 6 bases. The CDR3 loop spans 11 amino acids. V was pared by 6 bases and J by 3 bases, with 6 bases between. CDR1 is WSHSY and CDR2 is SAAADI in the germline V gene. CDR3 sequence reads: CASRGGYEQYF. CDR3 DNA sequence: TGCGCCAGCAGAGGGGGCTACGAGCAGTACTTC.

The V call is TRBV2, the J call TRBJ1-4; maybe TRBD1 (5 bases). Looked up from germline, CDR1 is SNHLY and CDR2 is FYNNEI. The CDR3 contains 12 residues. Trimming stripped 10 bases from V and 4 bases from J, with 10 bases between. CDR3 in DNA: TGTGCCACCCGGGGGTATAATGAAAAACTGTTTTTT. Translating it yields CATRGYNEKLFF.

The sample holds one count of this clone. Other DNA sequences in the sample encode the same CDR3. CDR3 sequence: CASSLTGGAYGYTF. The CDR3 DNA sequence: TGCGCCAGCAGCTTGACAGGGGGCGCCTATGGCTACACCTTC. This chain connects TRBV5-1 to TRBJ1-2; 9 bases fit TRBD1. With V trimmed by 1 base and J by 4 bases, 2 bases remained unmatched. Germline V lookup: CDR1 SGHRS, CDR2 YFSETQ. The CDR3 length is 14 residues.

J is TRBJ2-7 and V is TRBV6-4, with 13 bases aligning to TRBD2. In germline, CDR1 is MRHNA, CDR2 SNTAGT. Trimming at V came to 3 bases and at J to 4 bases, leaving 3 bases not matched to a gene. This CDR3 is built from 15 residues. The CDR3 loop reads CASSEGLAGVYEQYF. CDR3 nucleotide sequence: TGTGCCAGCAGTGAAGGACTAGCGGGAGTTTACGAGCAGTACTTC.

This chain joins TRBV29-1 and TRBJ2-7, with 10 nucleotides matching TRBD1. Germline V gene lookup returns CDR1 SQVTM and CDR2 ANQGSEA. The CDR3 is 15 amino acids. Trimming at V came to 0 bases and at J to 4 bases, leaving 6 bases not matched to a gene. The CDR3: CSVEDQAGQGYEQYF. DNA for the CDR3: TGCAGCGTTGAAGATCAAGCGGGACAGGGGTACGAGCAGTACTTC.

CDR3 amino acids: CASSSRGSYNEQFF. The CDR3 nucleotides are TGCGCCAGCAGCTCCCGTGGCTCCTACAATGAGCAGTTCTTC. The rearrangement links TRBV5-1 to TRBJ2-1; D call uncertain. V was pared by 3 bases and J by 0 bases, with 7 bases between. The CDR3 sequence is 14 residues long. Germline CDR1 SGHRS, CDR2 YFSETQ. Drawing the rest from reference TRBV5-1 and TRBJ2-1, the complete variable domain is KAGVTQTPRYLIKTRGQQVTLSCSPISGHRSVSWYQQTPGQGLQFLFEYFSETQRNKGNFPGRFSGRQFSNSRSEMNVSTLELGDSALYLCASSSRGSYNEQFFGPGTRLTVL.

CDR3 protein: CASSEFGELPTDTQYF. The CDR3 DNA reads as TGTGCCAGCAGTGAATTCGGGGAACTCCCCACAGATACGCAGTATTTT. The chain carries TRBV25-1 and TRBJ2-3; weak D call: TRBD2 (5 bases). The CDR3 extends over 16 amino acids. Germline V gene lookup returns CDR1 MGHDK and CDR2 SYGVNS. Trimming removed 1 base at V and 2 bases at J, with 13 bases between. The full variable domain, in which reference TRBV25-1 and TRBJ2-3 provide the parts outside the CDR3, is EADIYQTPRYLVIGTGKKITLECSQTMGHDKMYWYQQDPGMELHLIHYSYGVNSTEKGDLSSESTVSRIRTEHFPLTLESARPSHTSQYLCASSEFGELPTDTQYFGPGTRLTVL.

In this sample, this clone turned up once. V gene TRBV7-9 combines with J gene TRBJ2-1, with 12 bases lining up with TRBD2. From germline, CDR1 is SEHNR and CDR2 FQNEAQ (reference sequence). This CDR3 comprises 16 residues. The V segment lost 0 bases and the J segment 7 bases; nucleotides outside the gene matches: 4. Written as DNA, the CDR3 is TGTGCCAGCAGCTTAGCGGGCGGACTAGCGGGAAATGAGCAGTTCTTC. Translating it yields CASSLAGGLAGNEQFF.

Here the CDR3 reads CAWTRADRGRRTGELFF. CDR3 nucleotides: TGTGCCTGGACTCGCGCCGACAGGGGGCGAAGGACCGGGGAGCTGTTTTTT. The V call is TRBV30, the J call TRBJ2-2, with 10 positions matching TRBD1. With V trimmed by 4 bases and J by 5 bases, 13 bases remained unmatched. Looked up from germline, CDR1 is GTSNPN and CDR2 is SVGIG (reference sequence). The CDR3 loop spans 17 amino acids. Complete variable domain (other parts from reference TRBV30 and TRBJ2-2): SQTIHQWPATLVQPVGSPLSLECTVEGTSNPNLYWYRQAAGRGLQLLFYSVGIGQISSEVPQNLSASRPQDRQFILSSKKLLLSDSGFYLCAWTRADRGRRTGELFFGEGSRLTVL.

The rearrangement joins TRBV7-2 to TRBJ2-1; 14 positions agree with TRBD2. The germline V gene encodes CDR1 SGHTA and CDR2 FQGNSA. J gave up 8 bases and V 2 bases, and 11 bases lay outside the gene matches. The CDR3 is made up of 18 amino acids. CDR3 sequence (DNA): TGTGCCAGCAGCTTACGACTAGCGGGAGGGGTAATTCGGGATGAGCAGTTCTTC. This codes for CASSLRLAGGVIRDEQFF.

The rearrangement joins TRBV7-9 to TRBJ2-1; D call uncertain. Germline V gene data show CDR1 as SEHNR and CDR2 as FQNEAQ (reference sequence). The V end was cut by 2 bases, the J end by 2 bases, with 13 bases between. The CDR3 covers 16 residues. The CDR3, as DNA: TGTGCCAGCAGCTTAAAGGGCCTAGACCCCTACAATGAGCAGTTCTTC. Translation gives CASSLKGLDPYNEQFF.

This chain joins TRBV6-5 and TRBJ2-1; 9 bases align to TRBD2. The CDR3 runs 13 residues. The J segment lost 8 bases and the V segment lost 7 bases, leaving 6 bases of the junction unmatched. Germline CDR1 MNHEY, CDR2 SVGAGI. The CDR3 is CASKAGGGHEQFF. CDR3 sequence (DNA): TGTGCCAGCAAAGCGGGAGGAGGCCATGAGCAGTTCTTC.

This chain connects TRBV4-1 to TRBJ2-5, with D possibly matching TRBD2 (5 bases). The germline gives CDR1 MGHRA, CDR2 YSYEKL. Trimming stripped 0 bases from V and 3 bases from J, with 5 bases between. There are 13 residues in the CDR3. CDR3 sequence: CASSQEREETQYF. CDR3 DNA sequence: TGCGCCAGCAGCCAAGAGAGGGAAGAGACCCAGTACTTC.

CDR3 in DNA: TGTGCCATCAGCTCTACAGGGCTAAACACTGAAGCTTTCTTT. Translated, it gives CAISSTGLNTEAFF. The V call is TRBV10-3, the J call TRBJ1-1; possibly TRBD1 for D (6 bases). V was shortened by 6 bases and J by 2 bases, with 13 bases between the two germline ends. CDR3 size: 14 residues. Germline-derived CDR1 and CDR2 are ENHRY and SYGVKD.

V usage is TRBV5-8 and J usage is TRBJ1-2; 8 bases are shared with TRBD1. Germline V CDR1 and CDR2: SGHTS, YDEGEE. Losses at the gene ends were 4 bases for V and 4 bases for J; bases not matched to a gene: 3. The CDR3 runs to 13 residues. The CDR3 DNA sequence: TGTGCCAGCAGCGAAACAGGGGGCTATGGCTACACCTTC. It is translated as CASSETGGYGYTF.